The next 22 T cell receptor beta chains were all read from a single sample in a study of graft-versus-host responses after intestinal transplantation. Their target antigens are unknown. Clones were read by immunoSEQ multiplex PCR, and TCRdb kept only the in-frame ones, dropping some. The sample carries 90,000 to 150,000 clones, over 85% recorded once. The sample consisted of unstimulated CD4+ T cells sorted from spleen or lymph node cells, taken before intestinal transplant. The receptor set was obtained from a human donor who received an intestinal transplant.

This clone was recorded only once. The V call is TRBV6-5, the J call TRBJ2-7; 8 bases match TRBD2. CDR1 MNHEY and CDR2 SVGAGI come from the germline V gene. This CDR3 has 15 amino acids. V dropped 5 bases and J dropped 5; count of bases not matched to a gene: 11. In nucleotides, the CDR3 is TGTGCCAGCAGTAACTTAGCGGGAAGGTTGGACGAGCAGTACTTC. Protein product: CASSNLAGRLDEQYF.

The V gene is TRBV2, the J gene TRBJ1-1, with D possibly TRBD1 on 5 matching bases. Germline values: CDR1 SNHLY, CDR2 FYNNEI. This CDR3 contains 14 residues. The V end lost 4 bases, the J end lost 3 bases, and 12 bases lay between the germline ends. The CDR3 DNA follows: TGTGCCAGCAGTGTGCAGGGCGCGGACACTGAAGCTTTCTTT. Encoded protein: CASSVQGADTEAFF.

This chain uses TRBV9 with TRBJ2-1; D unclear. V dropped 4 bases and J dropped 8 bases, with 7 bases sitting between them. This CDR3 comprises 11 residues. Germline CDR1 and CDR2: SGDLS and YYNGEE. DNA of the CDR3: TGTGCCAGCAGCCGAGGTTATGAGCAGTTCTTC. It specifies CASSRGYEQFF.

This clone has just one count. J is TRBJ2-1 and V is TRBV30, with 14 bases aligning to TRBD2. V lost 8 bases to trimming and J lost 9 bases; unmatched junction nucleotides: 12. The germline gives CDR1 GTSNPN, CDR2 SVGIG (reference sequence). The CDR3 extends over 15 amino acids. CDR3 in DNA: TGTGCCCGGATGGCGGGACTAGCGGGAGACGGTGAGCAGTTCTTC. It is translated as CARMAGLAGDGEQFF.

The genes are TRBV9 and TRBJ2-7, with D perhaps matching TRBD1 or TRBD2 (5 bases each). The CDR3 sequence is 14 residues long. V gave up 0 bases and J gave up 0 bases, with 7 bases separating them. Per germline, CDR1 SGDLS and CDR2 YYNGEE. CDR3 amino acids: CASSVEGSSYEQYF. The CDR3 bases are TGTGCCAGCAGCGTAGAGGGGAGCTCCTACGAGCAGTACTTC. The full variable domain, in which reference TRBV9 and TRBJ2-7 provide the parts outside the CDR3, is DSGVTQTPKHLITATGQRVTLRCSPRSGDLSVYWYQQSLDQGLQFLIQYYNGEERAKGNILERFSAQQFPDLHSELNLSSLELGDSALYFCASSVEGSSYEQYFGPGTRLTVT.

This chain joins TRBV9 and TRBJ2-1; 9 bases fit TRBD2. The CDR3 sequence is 16 residues long. Germline V gene data show CDR1 as SGDLS and CDR2 as YYNGEE. The junction had 10 bases not matched to a gene; V was cut back by 0 bases and J by 9 bases. CDR3 sequence: CASSVGAGGRMGEQFF. In DNA form, the CDR3 reads TGTGCCAGCAGCGTAGGGGCGGGAGGGAGGATGGGTGAGCAGTTCTTC.

CDR3 DNA: TGCGCCAGCAGCATAACTACCGGGATTACCCCCTACGAGCAGTACTTC. This codes for CASSITTGITPYEQYF. The chain is built from TRBV5-1 and TRBJ2-5, with D maybe TRBD2 (5 bases). Matching the DNA end better, TRBJ2-7 makes the J call doubtful. Germline V gene data show CDR1 as SGHRS and CDR2 as YFSETQ. The CDR3 covers 16 residues.

This sequence joins TRBV4-1 and TRBJ1-1; D uncertain. CDR3 length equals 13 residues. The germline CDR1 and CDR2 sequences are MGHRA and YSYEKL. V was trimmed by 1 base and J by 1 base, leaving 4 bases between them. CDR3 sequence: CASSQASNTEAFF. Here the CDR3 DNA reads TGCGCCAGCAGCCAAGCCTCGAACACTGAAGCTTTCTTT.

The V and J genes are TRBV5-1 and TRBJ1-1; unclear D gene. Germline CDR1 SGHRS, CDR2 YFSETQ. The germline V and J ends were trimmed by 4 bases and 0 bases, with 13 bases remaining between them. The CDR3 covers 15 residues. CDR3 sequence (DNA): TGCGCCAGCAGCGATCCCGGATCCATGAACACTGAAGCTTTCTTT. Its protein is CASSDPGSMNTEAFF.

The rearrangement uses TRBV28 and TRBJ1-2, with a possible D match to TRBD1 (5 bases). Looked up from germline, CDR1 is MDHEN and CDR2 is SYDVKM. V was shortened by 5 bases and J by 4 bases, with 11 bases between the two germline ends. This CDR3 spans 13 amino acids. The CDR3 loop reads CASSIPGTYGYTF. In DNA form, the CDR3 reads TGTGCCAGCAGTATCCCCGGGACCTATGGCTACACCTTC.

The chain links TRBV30 to TRBJ2-4; D uncertain. V lost 0 bases and J lost 9, with 12 bases in between. The CDR3 loop spans 13 amino acids. CDR1 is GTSNPN, CDR2 SVGIG, per germline (reference sequence). CDR3 residues: CAWSVRELSIQYF. In nucleotides, the CDR3 is TGTGCCTGGAGTGTACGTGAATTGAGCATTCAGTACTTC.

The rearrangement joins TRBV18 to TRBJ1-4; the match to TRBD1 covers 7 bases. CDR3 length: 16 amino acids. The trim removed 3 bases at V and 8 bases at J, leaving 12 bases unmatched. Germline lookup yields CDR1 KGHSH and CDR2 LQKENI. CDR3 region: CASSPLGTAQGEKLFF. The CDR3, as DNA: TGTGCCAGCTCACCCCTAGGGACAGCCCAAGGAGAAAAACTGTTTTTT.

This chain uses TRBV6-5 with TRBJ1-2; 10 bases map to TRBD1. Germline V gene sequence: CDR1 MNHEY, CDR2 SVGAGI. The CDR3 sequence is 15 residues long. After removal of 1 base from V and 7 bases from J, the junction contained 6 bases not matched to a gene. CDR3 nucleotides: TGTGCCAGCAGTTACTTGGACAGGGGGAGTAGTGGCTACACCTTC. Encoded protein: CASSYLDRGSSGYTF.

The chain employs TRBV10-2 and TRBJ1-1; D not certain. Germline CDR1 and CDR2: WSHSY and SAAADI. Trimming left V 4 bases short and J 4 bases short, with 10 bases between. The CDR3 has 13 residues. The CDR3 nucleotides read TGCGCCAGCAGTGCCGACAAAGGCACTGAAGCTTTCTTT. Its protein product is CASSADKGTEAFF.

J is TRBJ2-7 and V is TRBV5-1; D is perhaps TRBD2 (6 bases). Germline V gene data show CDR1 as SGHRS and CDR2 as YFSETQ. This CDR3 is built from 13 residues. Trimming left V 4 bases short and J 7 bases short, with 15 bases between. The CDR3 DNA is TGCGCCAGCAGCCTGGCTGGGGGGAGGGAGCAGTACTTC. This translates into CASSLAGGREQYF.

This clone was observed once. The V gene is TRBV28, the J gene TRBJ2-2; unclear D gene. CDR1 MDHEN and CDR2 SYDVKM come from the germline V gene. The CDR3 consists of 12 residues. The ends were cut back, 2 bases at V and 6 bases at J, with 4 bases in the middle. CDR3 coding DNA: TGTGCCAGCAGTTTAGTCGCCGGGGAGCTGTTTTTT. Translating gives CASSLVAGELFF.

The chain joins TRBV5-1 to TRBJ2-7; 7 nucleotides align to TRBD2. Germline assignment: CDR1 SGHRS and CDR2 YFSETQ. The V and J ends lost 0 bases and 3 bases, in that order; junction bases with no gene match: 6. The CDR3 covers 15 residues. CDR3 nucleotide sequence: TGCGCCAGCAGCTTGGTGGCTAGCGGATTCTACGAGCAGTACTTC. Amino acid sequence: CASSLVASGFYEQYF.

The chain links TRBV5-4 to TRBJ2-3, with 10 bases matching TRBD2. From germline, CDR1 is SGHNT and CDR2 YYREEE (reference sequence). The ends lost 2 bases at V and 2 bases at J; junction bases unmatched: 5. The CDR3 has 16 amino acids. CDR3 sequence reads: CASSFRLAGLTDTQYF. CDR3 DNA: TGTGCCAGCAGCTTTAGACTAGCGGGCCTCACAGATACGCAGTATTTT. Full variable domain (outside the CDR3, taken from reference TRBV5-4 and TRBJ2-3): ETGVTQSPTHLIKTRGQQVTLRCSSQSGHNTVSWYQQALGQGPQFIFQYYREEENGRGNFPPRFSGLQFPNYSSELNVNALELDDSALYLCASSFRLAGLTDTQYFGPGTRLTVL.

This chain connects TRBV29-1 to TRBJ2-5; TRBD1 is a possible D gene (6 bases). Germline loops: CDR1 SQVTM, CDR2 ANQGSEA. V gave up 1 base and J gave up 5 bases, with 17 bases separating them. The CDR3 is made up of 15 amino acids. The CDR3, as DNA: TGCAGCGTTGAAGTTTGGGCAGGGGAAGTGGAGACCCAGTACTTC. It yields the protein CSVEVWAGEVETQYF.

This chain connects TRBV27 to TRBJ1-1, with D hard to call. With 4 bases removed from V and 6 bases from J, the gap between germline ends came to 12 bases. The germline gives CDR1 MNHEY, CDR2 SMNVEV (reference sequence). The CDR3 contains 13 residues. CDR3 loop: CASSSPPHSEAFF. The CDR3 DNA sequence: TGTGCCAGCAGTTCCCCACCACATTCTGAAGCTTTCTTT.

The genes are TRBV20-1 and TRBJ2-4, with D unclear. From germline, CDR1 is DFQATT and CDR2 SNEGSKA (reference sequence). The germline V and J ends were trimmed by 4 bases and 4 bases, with 2 bases remaining between them. The CDR3 has 10 residues. CDR3 sequence reads: CSATKNIQYF. As DNA, the CDR3 is TGCAGTGCTACTAAAAACATTCAGTACTTC.

The chain uses TRBV6-5 and TRBJ1-6, with TRBD1 identical over 9 bases. The CDR3 sequence is 14 residues long. The V gene end was trimmed by 8 bases and the J gene end by 9 bases; junction bases not matched to a gene: 8. Germline V gene lookup returns CDR1 MNHEY and CDR2 SVGAGI. The CDR3 region has the DNA TGTGCCAGCCTGGACAGGGGTGGGAGTTCACCCCTCCACTTT. Its protein product is CASLDRGGSSPLHF.